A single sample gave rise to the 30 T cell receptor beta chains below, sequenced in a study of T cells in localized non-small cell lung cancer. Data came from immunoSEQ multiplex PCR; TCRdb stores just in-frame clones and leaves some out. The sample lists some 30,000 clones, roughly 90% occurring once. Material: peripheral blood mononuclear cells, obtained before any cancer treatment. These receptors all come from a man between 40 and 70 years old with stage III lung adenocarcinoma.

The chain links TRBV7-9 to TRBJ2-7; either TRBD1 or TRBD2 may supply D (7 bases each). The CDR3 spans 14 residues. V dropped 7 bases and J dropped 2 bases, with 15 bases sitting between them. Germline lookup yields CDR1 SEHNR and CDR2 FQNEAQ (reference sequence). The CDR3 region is CASTGGGGPYEQYF. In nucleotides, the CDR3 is TGTGCCAGCACTGGGGGAGGGGGCCCCTACGAGCAGTACTTC.

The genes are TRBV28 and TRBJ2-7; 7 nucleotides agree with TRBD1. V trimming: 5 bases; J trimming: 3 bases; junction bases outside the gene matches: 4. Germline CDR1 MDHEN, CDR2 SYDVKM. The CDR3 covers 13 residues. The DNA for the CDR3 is TGTGCCAGCAGTACATGGGACAGCTACGAGCAGTACTTC. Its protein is CASSTWDSYEQYF.

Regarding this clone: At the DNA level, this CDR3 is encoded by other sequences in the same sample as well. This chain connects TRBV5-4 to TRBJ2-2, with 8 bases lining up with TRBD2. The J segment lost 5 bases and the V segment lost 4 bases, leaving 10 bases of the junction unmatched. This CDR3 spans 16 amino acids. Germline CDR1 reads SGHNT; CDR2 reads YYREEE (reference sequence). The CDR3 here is CASSLGTSGRTGELFF. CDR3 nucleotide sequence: TGTGCCAGCAGCCTCGGGACTAGTGGTCGTACCGGGGAGCTGTTTTTT. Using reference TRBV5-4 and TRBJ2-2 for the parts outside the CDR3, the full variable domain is ETGVTQSPTHLIKTRGQQVTLRCSSQSGHNTVSWYQQALGQGPQFIFQYYREEENGRGNFPPRFSGLQFPNYSSELNVNALELDDSALYLCASSLGTSGRTGELFFGEGSRLTVL.

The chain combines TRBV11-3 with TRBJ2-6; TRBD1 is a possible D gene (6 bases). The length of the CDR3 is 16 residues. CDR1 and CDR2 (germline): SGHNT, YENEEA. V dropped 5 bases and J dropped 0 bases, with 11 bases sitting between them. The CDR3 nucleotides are TGTGCCAGCAGCACTGGACAGCCCTCTGGGGCCAACGTCCTGACTTTC. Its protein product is CASSTGQPSGANVLTF. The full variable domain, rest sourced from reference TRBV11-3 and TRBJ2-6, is EAGVVQSPRYKIIEKKQPVAFWCNPISGHNTLYWYLQNLGQGPELLIRYENEEAVDDSQLPKDRFSAERLKGVDSTLKIQPAELGDSAVYLCASSTGQPSGANVLTFGAGSRLTVL.

The CDR3 sequence: CASSKLAGGYADTQYF. The DNA for the CDR3 is TGTGCCAGCAGCAAGTTAGCGGGGGGGTACGCAGATACGCAGTATTTT. This sequence joins TRBV7-2 and TRBJ2-3; 11 bases are a match to TRBD2. V lost 5 bases and J lost 4; bases outside the gene matches: 8. CDR3 length: 16 residues. Germline V gene lookup returns CDR1 SGHTA and CDR2 FQGNSA. Filled out from reference TRBV7-2 and TRBJ2-3, the complete variable domain reads GAGVSQSPSNKVTEKGKDVELRCDPISGHTALYWYRQSLGQGLEFLIYFQGNSAPDKSGLPSDRFSAERTGGSVSTLTIQRTQQEDSAVYLCASSKLAGGYADTQYFGPGTRLTVL.

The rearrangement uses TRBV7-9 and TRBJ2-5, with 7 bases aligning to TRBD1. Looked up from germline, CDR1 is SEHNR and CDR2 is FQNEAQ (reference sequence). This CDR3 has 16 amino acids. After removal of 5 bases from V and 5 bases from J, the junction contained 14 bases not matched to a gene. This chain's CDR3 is CASSRMGQSEGETQYF. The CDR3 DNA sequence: TGTGCCAGCAGCCGAATGGGACAGTCCGAGGGGGAGACCCAGTACTTC.

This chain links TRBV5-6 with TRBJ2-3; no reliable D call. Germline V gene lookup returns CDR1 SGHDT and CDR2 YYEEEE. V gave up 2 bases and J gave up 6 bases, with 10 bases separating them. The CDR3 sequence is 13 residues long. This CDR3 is CASSFGLRDTQYF. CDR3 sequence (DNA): TGTGCCAGCAGCTTTGGTTTACGGGATACGCAGTATTTT.

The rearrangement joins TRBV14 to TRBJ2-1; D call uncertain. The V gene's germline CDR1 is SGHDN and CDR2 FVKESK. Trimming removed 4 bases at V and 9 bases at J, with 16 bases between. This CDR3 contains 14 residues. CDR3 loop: CASSLGFRAAEQFF. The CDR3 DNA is TGTGCCAGCAGCCTAGGATTCCGGGCAGCTGAGCAGTTCTTC.

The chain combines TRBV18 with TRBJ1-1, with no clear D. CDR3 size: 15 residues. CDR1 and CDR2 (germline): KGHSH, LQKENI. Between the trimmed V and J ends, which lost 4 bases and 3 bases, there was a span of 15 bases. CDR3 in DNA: TGTGCCAGCTCACTATCCGGTTGGAGGGACACTGAAGCTTTCTTT. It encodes CASSLSGWRDTEAFF.

The CDR3 here is CASSIPQGNIRYTF. The CDR3 coding sequence is TGTGCCAGTAGTATACCACAGGGGAATATCCGCTACACCTTC. The chain has TRBV19 and TRBJ1-2; 7 positions agree with TRBD1. This CDR3 has 14 residues. Unmatched junction bases numbered 9, after V lost 2 bases and J lost 9 bases. Germline-derived CDR1 and CDR2 are LNHDA and SQIVND (reference sequence).

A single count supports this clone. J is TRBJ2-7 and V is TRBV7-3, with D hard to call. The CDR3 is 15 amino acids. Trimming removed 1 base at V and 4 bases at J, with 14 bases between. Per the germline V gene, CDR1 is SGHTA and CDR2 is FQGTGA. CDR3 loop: CASSLSPGPLYEQYF. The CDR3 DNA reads TGTGCCAGCAGCTTAAGTCCAGGTCCTTTATACGAGCAGTACTTC.

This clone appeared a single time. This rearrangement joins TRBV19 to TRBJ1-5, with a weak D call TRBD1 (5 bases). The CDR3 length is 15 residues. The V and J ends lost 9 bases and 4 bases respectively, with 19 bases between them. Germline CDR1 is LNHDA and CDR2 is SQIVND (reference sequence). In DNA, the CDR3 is TGTGCCAGCCGACAGCGACCTCTCAAGAATCAGCCCCAGCATTTT. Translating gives CASRQRPLKNQPQHF.

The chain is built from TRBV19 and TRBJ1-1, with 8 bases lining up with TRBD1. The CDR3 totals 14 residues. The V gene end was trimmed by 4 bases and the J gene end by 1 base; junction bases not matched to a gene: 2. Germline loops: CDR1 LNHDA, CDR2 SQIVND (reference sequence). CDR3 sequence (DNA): TGTGCCAGTAGTACCGGACAGGGGAACACTGAAGCTTTCTTT. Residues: CASSTGQGNTEAFF.

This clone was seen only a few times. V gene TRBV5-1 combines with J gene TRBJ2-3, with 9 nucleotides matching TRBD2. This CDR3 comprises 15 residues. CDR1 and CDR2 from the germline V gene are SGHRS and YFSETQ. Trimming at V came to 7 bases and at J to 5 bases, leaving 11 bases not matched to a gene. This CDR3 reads CASGSRGGAGDTQYF. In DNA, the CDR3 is TGCGCCAGCGGGTCGCGCGGGGGGGCCGGAGATACGCAGTATTTT.

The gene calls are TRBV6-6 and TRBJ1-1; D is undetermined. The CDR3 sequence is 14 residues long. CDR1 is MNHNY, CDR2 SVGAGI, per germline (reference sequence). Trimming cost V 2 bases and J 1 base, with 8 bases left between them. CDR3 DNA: TGTGCCAGCAGTTACGTCAGCGAGAACACTGAAGCTTTCTTT. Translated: CASSYVSENTEAFF.

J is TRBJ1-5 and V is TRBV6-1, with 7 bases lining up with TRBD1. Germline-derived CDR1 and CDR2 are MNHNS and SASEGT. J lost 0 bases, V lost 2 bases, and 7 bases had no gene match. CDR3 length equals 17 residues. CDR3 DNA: TGTGCCAGCAGTGAAATCAGGGGACAGTATAGCAATCAGCCCCAGCATTTT. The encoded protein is CASSEIRGQYSNQPQHF.

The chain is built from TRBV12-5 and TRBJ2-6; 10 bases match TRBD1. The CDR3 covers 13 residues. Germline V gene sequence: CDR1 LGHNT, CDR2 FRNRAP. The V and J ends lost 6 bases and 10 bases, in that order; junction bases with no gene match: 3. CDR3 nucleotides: TGTGCTAGTGGGCGGACAGGGGGAAACGTCCTGACTTTC. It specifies CASGRTGGNVLTF.

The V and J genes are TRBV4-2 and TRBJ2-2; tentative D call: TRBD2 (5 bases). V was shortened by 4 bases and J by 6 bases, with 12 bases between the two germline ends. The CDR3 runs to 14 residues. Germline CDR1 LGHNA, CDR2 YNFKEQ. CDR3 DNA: TGTGCCAGCAGCCCCCGGACTGGGGCCGGGGAGCTGTTTTTT. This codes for CASSPRTGAGELFF.

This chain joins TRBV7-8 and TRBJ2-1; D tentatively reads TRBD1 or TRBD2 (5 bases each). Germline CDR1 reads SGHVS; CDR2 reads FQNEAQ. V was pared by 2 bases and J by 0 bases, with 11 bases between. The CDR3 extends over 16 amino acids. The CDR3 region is CASSLTGLGSYNEQFF. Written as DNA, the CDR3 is TGTGCCAGCAGCTTAACGGGGCTAGGCTCCTACAATGAGCAGTTCTTC.

The CDR3 reads CASSESGQGRNIQYF. The CDR3 nucleotides are TGTGCCAGCAGTGAATCCGGACAGGGGCGAAACATTCAGTACTTC. This chain links TRBV6-1 with TRBJ2-4; 9 bases line up with TRBD1. Germline V lookup: CDR1 MNHNS, CDR2 SASEGT. The CDR3 totals 15 residues. V was pared by 2 bases and J by 6 bases, with 5 bases of the junction left unmatched.

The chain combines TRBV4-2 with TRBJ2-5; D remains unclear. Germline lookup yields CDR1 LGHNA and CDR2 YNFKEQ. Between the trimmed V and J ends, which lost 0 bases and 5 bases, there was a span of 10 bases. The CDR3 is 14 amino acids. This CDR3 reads CASSQERFMETQYF. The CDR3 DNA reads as TGTGCCAGCAGCCAAGAGAGGTTTATGGAGACCCAGTACTTC.

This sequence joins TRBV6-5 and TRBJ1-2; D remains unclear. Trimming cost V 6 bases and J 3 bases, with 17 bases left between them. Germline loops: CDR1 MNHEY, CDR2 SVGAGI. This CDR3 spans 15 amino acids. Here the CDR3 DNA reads TGTGCCAGCAGATTAGACTCTTCAGAATACTATGGCTACACCTTC. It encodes CASRLDSSEYYGYTF.

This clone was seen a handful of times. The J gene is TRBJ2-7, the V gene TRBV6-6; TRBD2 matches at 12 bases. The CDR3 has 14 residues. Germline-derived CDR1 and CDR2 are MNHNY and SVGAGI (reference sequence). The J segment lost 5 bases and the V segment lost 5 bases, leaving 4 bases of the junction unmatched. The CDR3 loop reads CASSTSGGWNEQYF. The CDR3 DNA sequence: TGTGCCAGCAGTACTAGCGGGGGGTGGAACGAGCAGTACTTC.

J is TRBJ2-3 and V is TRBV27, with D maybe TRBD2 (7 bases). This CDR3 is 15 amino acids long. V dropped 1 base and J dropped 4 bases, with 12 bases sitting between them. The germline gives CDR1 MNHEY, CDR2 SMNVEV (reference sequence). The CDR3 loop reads CASSLWGGGADTQYF. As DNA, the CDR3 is TGTGCCAGCAGTTTATGGGGCGGGGGCGCAGATACGCAGTATTTT.

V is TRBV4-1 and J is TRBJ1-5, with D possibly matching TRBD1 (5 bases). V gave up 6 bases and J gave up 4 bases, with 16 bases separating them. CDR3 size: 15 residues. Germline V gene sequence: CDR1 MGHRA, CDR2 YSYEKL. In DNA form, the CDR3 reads TGCGCCAGCAGATTAGGGGCTTTAGGTAATCAGCCCCAGCATTTT. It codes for CASRLGALGNQPQHF.

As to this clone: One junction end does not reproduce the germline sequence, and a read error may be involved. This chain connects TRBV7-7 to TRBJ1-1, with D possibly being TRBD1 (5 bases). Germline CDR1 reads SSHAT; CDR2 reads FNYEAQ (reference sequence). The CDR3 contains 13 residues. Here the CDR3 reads CASSATAYTEAFF. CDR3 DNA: TGTGCTAGCAGCGCGACAGCTTACACTGAAGCTTTCTTT.

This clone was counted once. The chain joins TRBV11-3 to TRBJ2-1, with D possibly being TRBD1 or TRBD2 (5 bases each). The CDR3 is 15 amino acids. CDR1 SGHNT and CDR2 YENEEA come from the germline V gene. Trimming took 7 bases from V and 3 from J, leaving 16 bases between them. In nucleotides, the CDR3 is TGTGCCAGCACCGTAGGGACCCGGGGCTACAATGAGCAGTTCTTC. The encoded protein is CASTVGTRGYNEQFF.

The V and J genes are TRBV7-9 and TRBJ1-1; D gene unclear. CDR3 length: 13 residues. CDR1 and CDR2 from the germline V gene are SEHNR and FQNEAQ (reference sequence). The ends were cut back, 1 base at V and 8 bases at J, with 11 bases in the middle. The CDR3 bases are TGTGCCAGCAGCTTAGACAGCGGTGTGGAAGCTTTCTTT. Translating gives CASSLDSGVEAFF.

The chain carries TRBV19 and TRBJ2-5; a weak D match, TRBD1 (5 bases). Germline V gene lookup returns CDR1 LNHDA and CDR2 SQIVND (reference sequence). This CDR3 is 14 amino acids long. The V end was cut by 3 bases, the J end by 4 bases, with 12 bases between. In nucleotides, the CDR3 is TGTGCCAGTAGTATCGGGCAGGGAAGAGAGACCCAGTACTTC. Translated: CASSIGQGRETQYF. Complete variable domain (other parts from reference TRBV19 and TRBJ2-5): DGGITQSPKYLFRKEGQNVTLSCEQNLNHDAMYWYRQDPGQGLRLIYYSQIVNDFQKGDIAEGYSVSREKKESFPLTVTSAQKNPTAFYLCASSIGQGRETQYFGPGTRLLVL.

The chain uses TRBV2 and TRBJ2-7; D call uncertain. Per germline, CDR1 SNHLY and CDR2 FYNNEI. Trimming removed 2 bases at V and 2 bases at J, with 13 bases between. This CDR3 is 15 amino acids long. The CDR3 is CASSESWADTYEQYF. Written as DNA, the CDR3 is TGTGCCAGCAGTGAATCTTGGGCGGATACCTACGAGCAGTACTTC.